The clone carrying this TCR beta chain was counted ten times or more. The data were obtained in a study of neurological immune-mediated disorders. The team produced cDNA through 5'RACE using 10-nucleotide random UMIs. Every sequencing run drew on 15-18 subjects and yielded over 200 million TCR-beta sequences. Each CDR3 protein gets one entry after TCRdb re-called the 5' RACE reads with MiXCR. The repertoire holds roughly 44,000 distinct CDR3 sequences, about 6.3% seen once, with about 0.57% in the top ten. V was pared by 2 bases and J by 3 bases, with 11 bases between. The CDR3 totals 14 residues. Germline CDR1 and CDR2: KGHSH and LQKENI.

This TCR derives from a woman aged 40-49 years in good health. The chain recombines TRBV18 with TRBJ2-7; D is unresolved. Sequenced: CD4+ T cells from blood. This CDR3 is CASSPDTRNYEQYF. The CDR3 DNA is TGTGCCAGCTCACCAGACACTCGCAACTACGAGCAGTACTTC.